This TCR beta chain was profiled in a study of PD-L1 blockade in urothelial cancer. In the study overall: Blood gave a median approximately 150,000 T cells.

Some clones are missing from TCRdb's copy, which holds only in-frame ones; the method was immunoSEQ multiplex PCR. The table shows 85,000 to 95,000 clones, with around 89% occurring only once. Of note for this clone: Its antigen is not identified.

Time point of the sample: pretreatment peripheral blood. Patients suffered from locally advanced or metastatic urothelial carcinoma. The ends lost 5 bases at V and 6 bases at J; junction bases unmatched: 0. Germline values: CDR1 LNHDA, CDR2 SQIVND (reference sequence). The CDR3 extends over 13 amino acids. Whole-study findings and limits: Better survival was predicted when blood TCR clonality before treatment fell below the median.

Specimen: PBMCs, collected around atezolizumab (anti-PD-L1) treatment. The J gene is TRBJ1-4, the V gene TRBV19; 10 bases align to TRBD1. The sequence came from a man aged 60 to 75 with urothelial cancer. CDR3 sequence (DNA): TGTGCCAGTAGTGGGACAGGGGATGAAAAACTGTTTTTT. Amino acid sequence: CASSGTGDEKLFF.